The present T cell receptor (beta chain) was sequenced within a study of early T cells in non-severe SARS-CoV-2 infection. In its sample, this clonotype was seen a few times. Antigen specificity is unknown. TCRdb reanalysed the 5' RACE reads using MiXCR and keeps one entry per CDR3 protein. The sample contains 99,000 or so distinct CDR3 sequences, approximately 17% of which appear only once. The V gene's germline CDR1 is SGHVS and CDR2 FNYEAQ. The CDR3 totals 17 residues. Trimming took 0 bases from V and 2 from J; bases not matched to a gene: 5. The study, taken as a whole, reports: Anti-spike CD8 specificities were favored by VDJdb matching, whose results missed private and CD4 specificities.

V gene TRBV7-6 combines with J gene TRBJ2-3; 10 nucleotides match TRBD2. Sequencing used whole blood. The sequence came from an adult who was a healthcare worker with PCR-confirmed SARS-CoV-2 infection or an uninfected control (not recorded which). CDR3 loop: CASSLAPSGGHTDTQYF. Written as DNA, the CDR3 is TGTGCCAGCAGCTTAGCCCCTAGCGGGGGACACACAGATACGCAGTATTTT.